The entry below gives a single T cell receptor beta chain sequence along with its context. As yet, its antigen is unknown. Use of 60 Vbeta and 13 Jbeta primers characterized the PCR. Sequenced by immunoSEQ multiplex PCR; TCRdb stores in-frame clones only, minus some. The sample carries 150,000 to 200,000 clones, just over 70% recorded once. This specimen belongs to a study of cytomegalovirus exposure and HLA in healthy donors. Findings of the study overall: Overall, around 160 TCR beta chains were annotated as cytomegalovirus-associated. Reported performance of the classifier showed diagnosis of cytomegalovirus status with high specificity and sensitivity.

Sequenced: PBMCs. This clonotype was obtained from a human donor in good health.

CDR3 nucleotides: TGCGCCAGCAGCCCGGATGGACAAACCGGGCAGTATTTT. Amino acid sequence: CASSPDGQTGQYF. The chain is built from TRBV5-1 and TRBJ2-3, with D tentatively TRBD1 (5 bases). This CDR3 contains 13 residues. Per the germline V gene, CDR1 is SGHRS and CDR2 is YFSETQ. Trimming removed 4 bases from V and 11 bases from J, with 17 bases in between.